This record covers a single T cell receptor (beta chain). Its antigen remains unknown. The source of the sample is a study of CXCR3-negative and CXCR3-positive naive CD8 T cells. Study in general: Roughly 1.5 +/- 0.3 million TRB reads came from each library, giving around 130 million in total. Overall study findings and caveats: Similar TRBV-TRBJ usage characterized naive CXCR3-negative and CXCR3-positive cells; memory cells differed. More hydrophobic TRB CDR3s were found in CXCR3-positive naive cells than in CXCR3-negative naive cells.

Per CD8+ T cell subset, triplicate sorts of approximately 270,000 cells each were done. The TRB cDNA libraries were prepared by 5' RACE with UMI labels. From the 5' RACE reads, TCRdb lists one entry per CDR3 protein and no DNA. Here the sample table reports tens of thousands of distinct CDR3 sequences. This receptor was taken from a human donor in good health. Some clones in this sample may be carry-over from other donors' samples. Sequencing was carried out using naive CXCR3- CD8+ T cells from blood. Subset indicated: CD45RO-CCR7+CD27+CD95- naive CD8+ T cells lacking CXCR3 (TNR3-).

The CDR3 loop is CASSWTGEAYEQYF. V gene TRBV7-9 combines with J gene TRBJ2-7; TCRdb's D call, TRBD1, is unchecked because there is no DNA. The CDR3 extends over 14 amino acids. Germline V gene sequence: CDR1 SEHNR, CDR2 FQNEAQ (reference sequence). Supplemented by reference TRBV7-9 and TRBJ2-7, the full variable domain reads DTGVSQNPRHKITKRGQNVTFRCDPISEHNRLYWYRQTLGQGPEFLTYFQNEAQLEKSRLLSDRFSAERPKGSFSTLEIQRTEQGDSAMYLCASSWTGEAYEQYFGPGTRLTVT.